One sample yielded the 12 T cell receptor beta chains listed below, sequenced in a study of response to subunit inactivated influenza vaccine. A single record per CDR3 protein comes from TCRdb applying MiXCR to the RT-PCR reads. Of under 750,000 distinct CDR3 sequences listed, roughly 10% are singletons. The source material was PBMCs from blood, sampled on the day of vaccination. The receptors derive from a man in his fifties who received an inactivated influenza vaccine.

The chain carries TRBV20-1 and TRBJ2-5; weak D call: TRBD1 (5 bases). The CDR3 has 13 amino acids. Trimming took off 6 bases at V and 3 bases at J, with 14 bases between the two ends. Per germline, CDR1 DFQATT and CDR2 SNEGSKA (reference sequence). The CDR3 loop reads CSAIDSFEETQYF. CDR3 sequence (DNA): TGCAGTGCCATAGACAGCTTTGAAGAGACCCAGTACTTC.

This clonotype was recorded once. This clone may be a read error of a much larger clone one base away. The CDR3 ends on some other residue instead of the conserved phenylalanine or tryptophan, so this is likely a read error. The genes are TRBV5-6 and TRBJ1-6, with 7 bases that match TRBD1. The CDR3 contains 15 residues. Germline V gene data show CDR1 as SGHDT and CDR2 as YYEEEE. J lost 10 bases, V lost 1 base, and 8 bases had no gene match. The CDR3 coding sequence is TGTGCCAGCAGCTTGTCCGCGACAGGGAGCTCACCCCTCCACTAT. Amino acid sequence: CASSLSATGSSPLHY.

The count of this clonotype is one. The V and J genes are TRBV24-1 and TRBJ2-3; no firm D call. This CDR3 comprises 11 residues. The germline V gene has CDR1 KGHDR and CDR2 SFDVKD. The V end was cut by 5 bases, the J end by 5 bases, with 4 bases between. The DNA of the CDR3 is TGTGCCACCAGTGTAAAAGATACGCAGTATTTT. Its translation: CATSVKDTQYF.

As regards this clonotype: This is likely a read error, given that the CDR3 carries no conserved phenylalanine or tryptophan at its end. The rearrangement uses TRBV9 and TRBJ2-1; weak D call: TRBD2 (6 bases). Germline assignment: CDR1 SGDLS and CDR2 YYNGEE. The CDR3 contains 15 residues. Trimming pared 5 bases from V and 4 bases from J, leaving 16 bases between. The CDR3 is CASSLSGSEYNEQFS. CDR3 bases: TGTGCCAGCAGTCTTTCCGGGAGTGAATACAATGAGCAGTTCTCC.

This clonotype was counted between two and nine times. CDR3 amino acids: CASRVLNNQETQYF. In DNA form, the CDR3 reads TGTGCCAGCAGAGTGTTGAATAACCAAGAGACCCAGTACTTC. This chain links TRBV2 with TRBJ2-5; D ambiguous. Germline loops: CDR1 SNHLY, CDR2 FYNNEI. This CDR3 has 14 residues. Trimming shortened V by 6 bases and J by 0 bases, and 11 bases separated the two germline ends.

This clonotype was seen only a few times. This chain connects TRBV29-1 to TRBJ2-7; unclear D gene. Trimming left V 7 bases short and J 2 bases short, with 9 bases between. Germline CDR1 SQVTM, CDR2 ANQGSEA. This CDR3 has 11 residues. The CDR3 region is CSAQITYEQYF. The CDR3 DNA reads TGCAGCGCCCAGATAACCTACGAGCAGTACTTC.

This clonotype has ten or more counts. The chain recombines TRBV6-5 with TRBJ1-1; a possible D gene is TRBD1 (5 bases). V was shortened by 4 bases and J by 1 base, with 19 bases between the two germline ends. Per germline, CDR1 MNHEY and CDR2 SVGAGI. The CDR3 has 17 residues. CDR3 DNA sequence: TGTGCCAGCAGTTCCACCCCCGGGGGACGGGCGAACACTGAAGCTTTCTTT. This translates into CASSSTPGGRANTEAFF.

Only a few counts were recorded for this clonotype. The chain uses TRBV4-1 and TRBJ1-6; a possible D gene is TRBD1 (5 bases). Trimming cost V 3 bases and J 6 bases, with 18 bases left between them. This CDR3 contains 17 residues. Germline-derived CDR1 and CDR2 are MGHRA and YSYEKL. The CDR3 DNA follows: TGCGCCAGCAGCCAGACACGGACGGGCGGGGGTAATTCACCCCTCCACTTT. Translated: CASSQTRTGGGNSPLHF.

Only a few counts were recorded for this clonotype. The chain couples TRBV20-1 to TRBJ2-7; D possibly corresponds to TRBD2 (6 bases). The CDR3 covers 13 residues. V gave up 5 bases and J gave up 3 bases, with 14 bases separating them. Germline CDR1 and CDR2: DFQATT and SNEGSKA (reference sequence). The CDR3 coding sequence is TGCAGTGCTGGCGGGGCGGGCCGCTACGAGCAGTACTTC. The encoded protein is CSAGGAGRYEQYF.

Many counts were recorded for this clonotype. This rearrangement joins TRBV20-1 to TRBJ2-5, with TRBD2 as a possible D gene (6 bases). V lost 7 bases, J lost 4 bases, and 19 bases lay in between. The length of the CDR3 is 14 residues. The germline V gene encodes CDR1 DFQATT and CDR2 SNEGSKA (reference sequence). CDR3 DNA: TGCAGTGTTTTGACTAGTTTCGGCCCAGAGACCCAGTACTTC. This codes for CSVLTSFGPETQYF.

As for this clonotype: At one end the junction does not follow the germline gene, possibly because of a read error. CDR3 protein: CATSSGLAFTYEQYF. For the CDR3, the DNA is TGTGCCACCAGCTCGGGACTAGCGTTCACCTACGAGCAGTACTTC. The chain links TRBV7-2 to TRBJ2-7; 10 bases are shared with TRBD2. Germline-derived CDR1 and CDR2 are SGHTA and FQGNSA. The CDR3 is 15 amino acids.

This clonotype appeared a few times. The chain employs TRBV7-3 and TRBJ2-3; 10 bases match TRBD2. Germline CDR1 reads SGHTA; CDR2 reads FQGTGA. The CDR3 sequence is 15 residues long. V shed 5 bases, J shed 1 base, and the junction held 3 bases outside the gene matches. The CDR3 loop is CASSTSGVGTDTQYF. CDR3 DNA: TGTGCCAGCAGCACTAGCGGGGTGGGCACAGATACGCAGTATTTT.